Below are 13 T cell receptor beta chains sequenced from a single sample in a study of naive and memory T cell subsets. An equimolar mix of two oligonucleotides served as the beta constant-region primer for TRBC1 and TRBC2. The ligated cDNA underwent four PCR rounds using SP2 and nested alpha and beta constant-region primers. TCRdb reprocessed the UMI-ligation and nested PCR reads via MiXCR and lists one record per CDR3 protein. The sample comprises approximately 80,000 distinct CDR3 sequences, approximately 10% of which are singletons, and less than 1.5% rests with the top ten. The specimen sequenced was naive CD8+ T cells from blood. The source is a human donor in good health.

J is TRBJ2-7 and V is TRBV2; 9 bases align to TRBD2. Germline-derived CDR1 and CDR2 are SNHLY and FYNNEI. V was clipped by 3 bases and J by 6 bases; unmatched bases: 9. This CDR3 has 15 amino acids. CDR3 in DNA: TGTGCCAGCAGTGAGGGGAGTAGCGGGAGATCCGAGCAGTACTTC. Translating it yields CASSEGSSGRSEQYF.

This clonotype was counted only a few times. The rearrangement joins TRBV4-1 to TRBJ2-7; 7 nucleotides agree with TRBD2. CDR3 size: 14 residues. V lost 4 bases and J lost 2; bases outside the gene matches: 5. CDR1 MGHRA and CDR2 YSYEKL come from the germline V gene. CDR3 sequence (DNA): TGCGCCAGCAGCCCCAGGGAGGGGACCTACGAGCAGTACTTC. Its protein is CASSPREGTYEQYF.

At least ten counts were recorded for this clonotype. V and J are TRBV29-1 and TRBJ1-2; 8 positions match TRBD1. The CDR3 has 12 amino acids. Unmatched junction bases numbered 3, after V lost 5 bases and J lost 4 bases. Germline V CDR1 and CDR2: SQVTM, ANQGSEA. The CDR3 region has the DNA TGCAGCGTTCCAGGGGGCGTCTATGGCTACACCTTC. Translating it yields CSVPGGVYGYTF.

This chain uses TRBV7-1 with TRBJ2-3; 10 nucleotides align to TRBD2. TRBV7-1 is assigned to the ORF class and has an uncertain function. The CDR3 is 17 residues long. With 3 bases clipped from V and 0 bases from J, the junction kept 6 bases outside the gene matches. This CDR3 is CASSSLTSGTSTDTQYF. The CDR3 coding sequence is TGTGCCAGCAGCTCCCTCACTAGCGGGACTAGCACAGATACGCAGTATTTT.

In its sample, this clonotype was seen many times. The J gene is TRBJ1-1, the V gene TRBV12-3 or TRBV12-4; 7 positions agree with TRBD1. The CDR3 has 17 residues. V trimming: 8 bases; J trimming: 1 base; junction bases outside the gene matches: 16. CDR3 nucleotides: TGTGCCAGCCGCTCCCACCAGGGGGACTGGAGGAACACTGAAGCTTTCTTT. This sequence encodes CASRSHQGDWRNTEAFF.

This clonotype was observed a handful of times. The chain couples TRBV27 to TRBJ2-7; no reliable D call. Germline V CDR1 and CDR2: MNHEY, SMNVEV (reference sequence). The CDR3 extends over 14 amino acids. V lost 0 bases and J 5 bases, leaving 11 bases between the germline ends. Here the CDR3 reads CASSLSTLGNEQYF. The CDR3 DNA is TGTGCCAGCAGTTTATCGACCTTAGGGAACGAGCAGTACTTC.

The rearrangement uses TRBV6-2 or TRBV6-3 and TRBJ2-2; D not resolved. Germline CDR1 is MNHEY and CDR2 is SVGEGT. This CDR3 region has 13 residues. V shed 2 bases and J shed 6 bases, with 7 bases lying between them. The CDR3 nucleotides are TGTGCCAGCAGTTACATCAACGCCGGGGAGCTGTTTTTT. Amino acid sequence: CASSYINAGELFF.

A few counts support this clonotype. The rearrangement joins TRBV28 to TRBJ1-1, with 9 bases that match TRBD1. Germline CDR1 and CDR2: MDHEN and SYDVKM. V was clipped by 5 bases and J by 7 bases; unmatched bases: 14. This CDR3 is 16 amino acids long. For the CDR3, the DNA is TGTGCCAGCAGTGGCGTGGACAGGGGCCGCGCCGGTGAAGCTTTCTTT. Its protein product is CASSGVDRGRAGEAFF.

This clonotype was observed many times. The V call is TRBV7-9, the J call TRBJ2-1; D uncertain. The V end was cut by 5 bases, the J end by 4 bases, with 12 bases between. The CDR3 runs to 14 residues. Germline V gives CDR1 SEHNR, CDR2 FQNEAQ (reference sequence). In DNA, the CDR3 is TGTGCCAGCAGCAACCTATTAGGTTACAATGAGCAGTTCTTC. Translated, it gives CASSNLLGYNEQFF.

This clonotype was detected many times. The chain joins TRBV2 to TRBJ2-7, with a possible D match to TRBD2 (6 bases). The V and J ends lost 2 bases and 7 bases respectively, with 9 bases between them. Germline V gives CDR1 SNHLY, CDR2 FYNNEI. The CDR3 contains 12 residues. The CDR3 DNA reads as TGTGCCAGCAGTGAAAGGAGGGGAGAGCAGTACTTC. As protein: CASSERRGEQYF. Looking up the rest from reference TRBV2 and TRBJ2-7 gives the full variable domain: EPEVTQTPSHQVTQMGQEVILRCVPISNHLYFYWYRQILGQKVEFLVSFYNNEISEKSEIFDDQFSVERPDGSNFTLKIRSTKLEDSAMYFCASSERRGEQYFGPGTRLTVT.

This clonotype was recorded at least ten times. CDR3 in DNA: TGTGCCAGCAGCGTAGGGGGGGGGACTGAGCAGTTCTTC. It codes for CASSVGGGTEQFF. The chain uses TRBV9 and TRBJ2-1; 7 bases agree with TRBD2. CDR1 SGDLS and CDR2 YYNGEE come from the germline V gene. V lost 0 bases to trimming and J lost 9 bases; unmatched junction nucleotides: 3. The CDR3 extends over 13 amino acids.

The V call is TRBV29-1, the J call TRBJ2-3; unclear D gene. The length of the CDR3 is 13 residues. Germline V gene data show CDR1 as SQVTM and CDR2 as ANQGSEA. Deletions cut 1 base from V and 1 base from J, with 6 bases between. Here the CDR3 DNA reads TGCAGCGTTGAAGGAGACGGCACAGATACGCAGTATTTT. As protein: CSVEGDGTDTQYF.

The chain carries TRBV29-1 and TRBJ2-3; 9 bases match TRBD2. Germline assignment: CDR1 SQVTM and CDR2 ANQGSEA. Trimming took 6 bases from V and 10 from J; bases not matched to a gene: 17. This CDR3 has 15 residues. This CDR3 is CSVDLAGDLSVSQYF. Written as DNA, the CDR3 is TGCAGCGTGGATTTAGCGGGAGACCTTTCGGTTTCGCAGTATTTT.